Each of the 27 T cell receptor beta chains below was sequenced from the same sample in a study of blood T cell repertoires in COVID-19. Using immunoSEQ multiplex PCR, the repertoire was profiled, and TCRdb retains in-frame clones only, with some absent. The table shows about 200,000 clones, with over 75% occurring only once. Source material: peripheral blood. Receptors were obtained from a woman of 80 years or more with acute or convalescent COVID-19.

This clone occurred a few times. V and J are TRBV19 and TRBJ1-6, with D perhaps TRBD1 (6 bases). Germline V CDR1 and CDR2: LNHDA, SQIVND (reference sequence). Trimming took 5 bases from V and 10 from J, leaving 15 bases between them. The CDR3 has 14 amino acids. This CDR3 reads CASSWDTGGSPLHF. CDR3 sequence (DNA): TGTGCCAGTAGTTGGGACACCGGCGGGTCACCCCTCCACTTT.

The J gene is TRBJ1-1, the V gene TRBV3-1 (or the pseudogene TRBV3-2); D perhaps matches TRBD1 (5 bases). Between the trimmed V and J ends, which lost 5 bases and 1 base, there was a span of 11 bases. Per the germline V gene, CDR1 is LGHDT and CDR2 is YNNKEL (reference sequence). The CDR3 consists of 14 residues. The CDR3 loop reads CASSGRDSNTEAFF. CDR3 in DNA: TGTGCCAGCAGCGGCCGGGACTCGAACACTGAAGCTTTCTTT.

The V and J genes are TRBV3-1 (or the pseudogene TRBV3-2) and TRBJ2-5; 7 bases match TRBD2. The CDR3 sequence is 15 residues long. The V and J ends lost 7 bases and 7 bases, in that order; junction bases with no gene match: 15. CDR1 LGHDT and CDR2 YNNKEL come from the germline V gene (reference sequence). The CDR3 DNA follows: TGTGCCAGCACCCAGGGCGGTCTCTCGGGGGGGACCCAGTACTTC. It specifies CASTQGGLSGGTQYF.

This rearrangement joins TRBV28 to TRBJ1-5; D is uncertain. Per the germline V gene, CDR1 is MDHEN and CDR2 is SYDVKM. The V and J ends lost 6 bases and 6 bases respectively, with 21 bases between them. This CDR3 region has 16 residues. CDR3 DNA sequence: TGTGCCAGCAGCCGCTTGGACGGGCTTCGGGGTCAGCCCCAGCATTTT. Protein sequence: CASSRLDGLRGQPQHF.

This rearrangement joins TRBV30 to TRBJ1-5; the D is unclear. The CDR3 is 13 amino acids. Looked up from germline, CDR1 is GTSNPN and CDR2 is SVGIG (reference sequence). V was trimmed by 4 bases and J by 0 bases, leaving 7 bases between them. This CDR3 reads CAWTEGSNQPQHF. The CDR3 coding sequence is TGTGCCTGGACCGAGGGTAGCAATCAGCCCCAGCATTTT. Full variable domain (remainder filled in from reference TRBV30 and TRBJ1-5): SQTIHQWPATLVQPVGSPLSLECTVEGTSNPNLYWYRQAAGRGLQLLFYSVGIGQISSEVPQNLSASRPQDRQFILSSKKLLLSDSGFYLCAWTEGSNQPQHFGDGTRLSIL.

CDR3 protein: CASTLPPAGGSGELFF. CDR3 nucleotide sequence: TGTGCCAGCACCCTCCCCCCAGCGGGAGGGTCCGGGGAGCTGTTTTTT. The J gene is TRBJ2-2, the V gene TRBV11-2; 10 bases agree with TRBD2. The junction had 11 bases not matched to a gene; V was cut back by 7 bases and J by 6 bases. The CDR3 consists of 16 residues. Germline V gene lookup returns CDR1 SGHAT and CDR2 FQNNGV.

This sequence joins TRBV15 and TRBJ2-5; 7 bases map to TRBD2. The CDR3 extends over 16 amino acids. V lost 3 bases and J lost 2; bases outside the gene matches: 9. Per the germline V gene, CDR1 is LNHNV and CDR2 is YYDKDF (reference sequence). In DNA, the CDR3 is TGTGCCACCAGCAGGGAGCGGGGTGGCAGTCAAGAGACCCAGTACTTC. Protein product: CATSRERGGSQETQYF. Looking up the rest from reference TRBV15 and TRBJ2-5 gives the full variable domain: DAMVIQNPRYQVTQFGKPVTLSCSQTLNHNVMYWYQQKSSQAPKLLFHYYDKDFNNEADTPDNFQSRRPNTSFCFLDIRSPGLGDTAMYLCATSRERGGSQETQYFGPGTRLLVL.

The CDR3 DNA reads as TGTGCCAGCAGCGTTAGCGGGAGGGATGTTGAGCAGTTCTTC. The encoded protein is CASSVSGRDVEQFF. The rearrangement links TRBV11-2 to TRBJ2-1; 11 bases align to TRBD2. The CDR3 length is 14 residues. V trimming: 5 bases; J trimming: 9 bases; junction bases outside the gene matches: 6. Germline CDR1 is SGHAT and CDR2 is FQNNGV.

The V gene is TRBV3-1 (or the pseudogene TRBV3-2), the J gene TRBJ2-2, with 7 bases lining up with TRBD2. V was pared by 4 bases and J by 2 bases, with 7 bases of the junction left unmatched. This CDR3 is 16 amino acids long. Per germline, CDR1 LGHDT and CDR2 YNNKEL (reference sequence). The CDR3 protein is CASSLRGSRNTGELFF. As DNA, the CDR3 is TGTGCCAGCAGCCTACGCGGGAGTCGAAACACCGGGGAGCTGTTTTTT.

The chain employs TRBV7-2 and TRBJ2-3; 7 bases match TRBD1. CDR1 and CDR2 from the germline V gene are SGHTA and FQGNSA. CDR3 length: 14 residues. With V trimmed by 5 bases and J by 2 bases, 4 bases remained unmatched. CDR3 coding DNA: TGTGCCAGCAGCCCGGGACAGAACACAGATACGCAGTATTTT. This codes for CASSPGQNTDTQYF.

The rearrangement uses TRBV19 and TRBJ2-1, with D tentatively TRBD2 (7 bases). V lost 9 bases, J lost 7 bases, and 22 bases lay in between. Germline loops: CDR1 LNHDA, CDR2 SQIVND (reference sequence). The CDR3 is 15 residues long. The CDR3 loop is CASSPRGGLGNEQFF. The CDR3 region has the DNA TGTGCCAGCTCCCCGAGGGGGGGCCTCGGGAATGAGCAGTTCTTC.

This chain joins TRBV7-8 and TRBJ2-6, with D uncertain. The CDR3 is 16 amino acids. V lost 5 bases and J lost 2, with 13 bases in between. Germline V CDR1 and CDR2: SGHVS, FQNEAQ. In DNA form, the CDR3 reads TGTGCCAGCAGCCCCGGTAGTGCGACTGGGGCCAACGTCCTGACTTTC. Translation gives CASSPGSATGANVLTF. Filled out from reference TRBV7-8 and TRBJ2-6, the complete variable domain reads GAGVSQSPRYKVAKRGQDVALRCDPISGHVSLFWYQQALGQGPEFLTYFQNEAQLDKSGLPSDRFFAERPEGSVSTLKIQRTQQEDSAVYLCASSPGSATGANVLTFGAGSRLTVL.

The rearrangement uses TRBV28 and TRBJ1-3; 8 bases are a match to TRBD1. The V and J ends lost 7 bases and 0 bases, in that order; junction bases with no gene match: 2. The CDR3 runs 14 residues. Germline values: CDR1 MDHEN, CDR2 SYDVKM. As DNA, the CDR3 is TGTGCCAGCAAGCAGGGGGCCTCTGGAAACACCATATATTTT. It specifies CASKQGASGNTIYF.

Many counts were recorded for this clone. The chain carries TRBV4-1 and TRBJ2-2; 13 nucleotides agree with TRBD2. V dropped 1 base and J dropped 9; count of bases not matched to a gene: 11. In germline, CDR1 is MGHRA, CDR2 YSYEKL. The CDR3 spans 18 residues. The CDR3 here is CASSQVDMGLAGFRELFF. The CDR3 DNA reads TGCGCCAGCAGCCAAGTTGATATGGGACTAGCGGGATTTCGGGAGCTGTTTTTT.

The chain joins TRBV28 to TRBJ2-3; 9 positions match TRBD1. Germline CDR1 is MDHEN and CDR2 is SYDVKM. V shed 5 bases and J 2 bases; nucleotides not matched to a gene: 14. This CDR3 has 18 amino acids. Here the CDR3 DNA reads TGTGCCAGCAGTCTGGACAGGGGTTGGGTGGGATACACAGATACGCAGTATTTT. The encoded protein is CASSLDRGWVGYTDTQYF.

The CDR3 loop reads CASSSSPASGILGEQYF. CDR3 nucleotides: TGTGCCAGCTCTTCCTCCCCGGCTAGCGGGATTCTCGGCGAGCAGTACTTC. The chain recombines TRBV18 with TRBJ2-7; the match to TRBD2 covers 9 bases. Germline lookup yields CDR1 KGHSH and CDR2 LQKENI. This CDR3 has 17 residues. The V gene end was trimmed by 6 bases and the J gene end by 6 bases; junction bases not matched to a gene: 18.

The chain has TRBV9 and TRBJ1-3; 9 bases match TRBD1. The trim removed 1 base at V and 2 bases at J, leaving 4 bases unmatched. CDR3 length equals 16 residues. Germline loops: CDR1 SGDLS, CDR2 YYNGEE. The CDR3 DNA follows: TGTGCCAGCAGCGTACGTGGACAGGGGACTGGAAACACCATATATTTT. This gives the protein CASSVRGQGTGNTIYF.

The CDR3 sequence: CASRSGSYEQYF. The CDR3 DNA reads as TGTGCCAGCAGATCGGGTTCCTACGAGCAGTACTTC. The rearrangement joins TRBV12-3 or TRBV12-4 to TRBJ2-7; D call uncertain. The CDR3 length is 12 residues. V lost 6 bases and J lost 1, with 7 bases in between.

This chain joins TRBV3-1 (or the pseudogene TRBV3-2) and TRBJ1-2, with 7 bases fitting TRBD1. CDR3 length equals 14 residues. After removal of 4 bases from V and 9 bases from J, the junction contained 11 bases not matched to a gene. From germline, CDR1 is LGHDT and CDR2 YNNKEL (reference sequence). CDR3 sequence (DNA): TGTGCCAGCAGCCTCCTCGACAGGGACCTCAGCTACACCTTC. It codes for CASSLLDRDLSYTF.

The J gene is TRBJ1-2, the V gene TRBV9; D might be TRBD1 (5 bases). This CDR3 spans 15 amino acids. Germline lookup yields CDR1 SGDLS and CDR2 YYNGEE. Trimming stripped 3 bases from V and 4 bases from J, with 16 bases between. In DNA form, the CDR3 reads TGTGCCAGCAGCGCGGGGAGGGGATACCTCTATGGCTACACCTTC. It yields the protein CASSAGRGYLYGYTF.

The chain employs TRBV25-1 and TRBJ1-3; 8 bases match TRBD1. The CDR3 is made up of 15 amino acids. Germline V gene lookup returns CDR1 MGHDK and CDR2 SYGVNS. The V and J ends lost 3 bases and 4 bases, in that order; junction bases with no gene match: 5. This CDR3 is CASSDTGGRGNTIYF. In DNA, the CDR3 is TGTGCCAGCAGTGACACAGGGGGACGGGGAAACACCATATATTTT.

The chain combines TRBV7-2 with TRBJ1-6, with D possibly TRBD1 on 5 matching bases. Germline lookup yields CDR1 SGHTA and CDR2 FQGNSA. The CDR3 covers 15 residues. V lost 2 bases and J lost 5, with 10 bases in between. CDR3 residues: CASSLTGQNNSPLHF. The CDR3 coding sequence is TGTGCCAGCAGCTTAACAGGACAAAATAATTCACCCCTCCACTTT.

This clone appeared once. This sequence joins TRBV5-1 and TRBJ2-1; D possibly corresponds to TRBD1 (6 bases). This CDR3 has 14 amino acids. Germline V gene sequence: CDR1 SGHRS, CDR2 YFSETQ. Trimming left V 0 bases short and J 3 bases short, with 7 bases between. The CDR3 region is CASSLGQVYNEQFF. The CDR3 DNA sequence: TGCGCCAGCAGCTTGGGACAGGTCTACAATGAGCAGTTCTTC.

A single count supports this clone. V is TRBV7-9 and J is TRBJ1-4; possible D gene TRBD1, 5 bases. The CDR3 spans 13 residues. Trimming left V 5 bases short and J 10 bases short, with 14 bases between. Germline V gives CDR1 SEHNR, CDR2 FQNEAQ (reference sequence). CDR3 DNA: TGTGCCAGCAGCCCGATGGGGGGGGTAAAACTGTTTTTT. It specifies CASSPMGGVKLFF. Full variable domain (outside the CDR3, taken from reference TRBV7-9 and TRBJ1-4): DTGVSQNPRHKITKRGQNVTFRCDPISEHNRLYWYRQTLGQGPEFLTYFQNEAQLEKSRLLSDRFSAERPKGSFSTLEIQRTEQGDSAMYLCASSPMGGVKLFFGSGTQLSVL.

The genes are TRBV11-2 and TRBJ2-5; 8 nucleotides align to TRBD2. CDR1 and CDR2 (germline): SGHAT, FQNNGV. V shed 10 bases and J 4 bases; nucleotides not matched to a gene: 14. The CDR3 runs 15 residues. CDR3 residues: CATTRGSGSLETQYF. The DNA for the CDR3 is TGTGCCACCACTAGAGGGAGCGGGAGCTTAGAGACCCAGTACTTC.

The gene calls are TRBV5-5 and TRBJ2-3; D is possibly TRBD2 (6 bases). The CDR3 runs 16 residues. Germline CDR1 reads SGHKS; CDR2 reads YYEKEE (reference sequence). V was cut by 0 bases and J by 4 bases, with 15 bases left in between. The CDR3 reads CASSLAGSGGADTQYF. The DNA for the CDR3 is TGTGCCAGCAGCTTGGCCGGTAGCGGAGGGGCAGATACGCAGTATTTT.

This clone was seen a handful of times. The CDR3 nucleotides are TGTGCCAGCTCACCAGGGGGGGCCAATGAGCAGTTCTTC. It encodes CASSPGGANEQFF. This chain uses TRBV18 with TRBJ2-1; TRBD2 is a possible D gene (7 bases). In germline, CDR1 is KGHSH, CDR2 LQKENI. The V and J ends lost 2 bases and 6 bases respectively, with 8 bases between them. The CDR3 has 13 amino acids.